The clone carrying this TCR beta chain was seen just once. Its antigen is currently unknown. Trimming shortened V by 3 bases and J by 0 bases, and 16 bases separated the two germline ends. Germline-derived CDR1 and CDR2 are MNHNS and SASEGT. This CDR3 spans 17 amino acids. This sample was taken from a study of immune evolution from preneoplasia to lung adenocarcinoma. The study, taken as a whole, reports: Normal lung had the highest top T cell clone frequencies. Later-stage lesions seemingly showed higher T cell density and diversity than normal lung.

Only in-frame clones appear in the TCRdb table, and some are missing; sequencing was by immunoSEQ multiplex PCR. The table includes about 7,900 clones, around 80% detected once. The sample was FFPE adjacent normal lung tissue. The chain is built from TRBV6-1 and TRBJ2-3, with D unclear. This TCR came from a person in their 70s with lung adenocarcinoma. The CDR3 DNA reads TGTGCCAGCAGTGAGGGGATCTGGGCCAGCAGCACAGATACGCAGTATTTT. Protein: CASSEGIWASSTDTQYF.